The source of this TCR beta chain is a study of T cell responses to AZD1222 COVID-19 vaccine. Findings and limits, study-wide: Mostly white British, mostly female donors; authors suggested clonal diversity may be underestimated. As reported, nearly half of all spike-specific TCRs target variant regions that are unmutated. Recipients of two AZD1222 doses showed rising Spike-specific TCR breadth and depth.

V was shortened by 4 bases and J by 5 bases, with 7 bases between the two germline ends. In germline, CDR1 is SGDLS, CDR2 YYNGEE. The CDR3 runs 12 residues. Sequenced by immunoSEQ multiplex PCR; TCRdb stores in-frame clones only, minus some. The sample yields around 150,000 clones, 90% seen once. As concerns this clone: Its specificity is unknown.

This clonotype was obtained from an adult in good health. The rearrangement uses TRBV9 and TRBJ1-5; D is unclear. The sequenced sample was peripheral blood, obtained on day 0 of AZD1222 vaccination. CDR3 in DNA: TGTGCCAGCAGCTCCAGCGATCAGCCCCAGCATTTT. Translation: CASSSSDQPQHF.